This TCR beta chain was identified in a study of blood T cells in healthy people across ages. Germline trimming cut 5 bases from V and 2 bases from J; bases unmatched to any gene: 2. CDR1 is SGHTA, CDR2 FQGTGA, per germline. This CDR3 has 16 residues. Only a few counts were recorded for this clonotype. Antigen: not known. With a J-beta primer mix and a sample-barcoded 5' primer, a second PCR ran roughly 6 to 12 cycles. TCRdb recomputed calls from the 5' RACE reads with MiXCR, one row per CDR3 protein. The sample contains about 680,000 distinct CDR3 sequences, over 45% of which appear only once. Broader study findings: There was no known CMV status for donors, so expanded clonotype changes were possibly confounded. Among long-lived donors, naive CD4+ cells were more numerous and diversity higher than in aged donors.

This sequence originates from an older woman in good health. Material: blood. The chain couples TRBV7-3 to TRBJ2-1; TRBD2 agrees at 14 bases. The CDR3 is CASSMTSGRAYNEQFF. The CDR3 coding sequence is TGTGCCAGCAGCATGACTAGCGGGAGGGCCTACAATGAGCAGTTCTTC.